One sample yielded the 32 T cell receptor beta chains listed below, sequenced in a study of T cells in Graves' hyperthyroidism and ophthalmopathy. Amplification of TCR beta CDR3 regions was performed using RNA transcripts as template. The HTBI primer set drove a first-round RT-PCR of the TCR CDR3. MiXCR, applied by TCRdb to the multiplex PCR reads, yields one record per CDR3 protein. The sample includes 730,000 or so distinct CDR3 sequences, around a sixth seen only once; the top ten take 15% to 20%. Material for sequencing was blood. The receptors originated from a woman aged 50 to 60 with Graves' hyperthyroidism that later progressed to Graves' ophthalmopathy.

The V call is TRBV29-1, the J call TRBJ1-3; D ambiguous. CDR1 is SQVTM and CDR2 is ANQGSEA in the germline V gene. The V end lost 1 base, the J end lost 0 bases, and 10 bases lay between the germline ends. The CDR3 contains 15 residues. The CDR3 loop is CSVEGLDYSGNTIYF. CDR3 nucleotide sequence: TGCAGCGTTGAAGGATTGGACTACTCTGGAAACACCATATATTTT.

This clonotype was counted many times. V is TRBV11-3 and J is TRBJ1-1; 7 bases fit TRBD1. V gave up 5 bases and J gave up 1 base; unmatched junction bases: 10. In germline, CDR1 is SGHNT, CDR2 YENEEA. The CDR3 is 16 residues long. CDR3 loop: CASSGRDSHPNTEAFF. DNA of the CDR3: TGTGCCAGCAGCGGCCGGGACAGCCATCCGAACACTGAAGCTTTCTTT. Variable domain in full (rest from reference TRBV11-3 and TRBJ1-1): EAGVVQSPRYKIIEKKQPVAFWCNPISGHNTLYWYLQNLGQGPELLIRYENEEAVDDSQLPKDRFSAERLKGVDSTLKIQPAELGDSAVYLCASSGRDSHPNTEAFFGQGTRLTVV.

For the CDR3, the DNA is TGCAGCGTTGGGGACTCCGATGAGCAGTTCTTC. Translating it yields CSVGDSDEQFF. The gene calls are TRBV29-1 and TRBJ2-1; possible D gene TRBD2, 6 bases. The CDR3 totals 11 residues. Between the trimmed V and J ends, which lost 4 bases and 8 bases, there was a span of 9 bases. Germline V gene lookup returns CDR1 SQVTM and CDR2 ANQGSEA.

A word on this clonotype: A read error may explain this, as a much larger clone is one base away. The DNA of the CDR3 is TGTGCCAGCAGTAAAGGACAGGGCTCCGCTTGGGAAGCTTTCTTT. Encoded protein: CASSKGQGSAWEAFF. J is TRBJ1-1 and V is TRBV2; 8 bases map to TRBD1. The trim removed 5 bases at V and 8 bases at J, leaving 13 bases unmatched. The CDR3 contains 15 residues. Germline CDR1 SNHLY, CDR2 FYNNEI. Based on the CDR3 plus reference TRBV2 and TRBJ1-1, the full variable domain is EPEVTQTPSHQVTQMGQEVILRCVPISNHLYFYWYRQILGQKVEFLVSFYNNEISEKSEIFDDQFSVERPDGSNFTLKIRSTKLEDSAMYFCASSKGQGSAWEAFFGQGTRLTVV.

The V call is TRBV18, the J call TRBJ2-7; D unclear. From germline, CDR1 is KGHSH and CDR2 LQKENI. Trimming shortened V by 2 bases and J by 5 bases, and 16 bases separated the two germline ends. The CDR3 extends over 15 amino acids. CDR3 region: CASSPWNNLPDEQYF. For the CDR3, the DNA is TGTGCCAGCTCACCATGGAATAACCTCCCCGACGAGCAGTACTTC.

This clonotype has a handful of counts. The chain is built from TRBV20-1 and TRBJ2-1; D may be TRBD1 (7 bases). Trimming shortened V by 1 base and J by 0 bases, and 13 bases separated the two germline ends. The germline V gene encodes CDR1 DFQATT and CDR2 SNEGSKA (reference sequence). The length of the CDR3 is 16 residues. The CDR3 bases are TGCAGTGCTAGAGGAAGTCAGGGGGGCTCCTACAATGAGCAGTTCTTC. Its protein is CSARGSQGGSYNEQFF.

The J gene is TRBJ1-2, the V gene TRBV7-2, with 7 bases identical to TRBD1. J lost 5 bases, V lost 4 bases, and 10 bases had no gene match. Germline V lookup: CDR1 SGHTA, CDR2 FQGNSA. CDR3 size: 15 residues. The CDR3, as DNA: TGTGCCAGCAGCTCCCACCCTGGACAGGTTTATGGCTACACCTTC. It specifies CASSSHPGQVYGYTF.

V is TRBV18 and J is TRBJ2-7; D possibly matches TRBD1 or TRBD2 (5 bases each). The CDR3 loop spans 15 amino acids. Germline V lookup: CDR1 KGHSH, CDR2 LQKENI. Trimming cost V 3 bases and J 5 bases, with 17 bases left between them. The CDR3 is CASSPGPPSMHEQYF. DNA for the CDR3: TGTGCCAGCTCACCGGGACCGCCCTCCATGCACGAGCAGTACTTC.

This clonotype was found a few times. This rearrangement joins TRBV6-2 or TRBV6-3 to TRBJ1-2; no clear D gene. This CDR3 spans 15 amino acids. Trimming removed 6 bases at V and 0 bases at J, with 14 bases between. Germline V gene sequence: CDR1 MNHEY, CDR2 SVGEGT. The CDR3 spells CASSQPSTANYGYTF. The CDR3 bases are TGTGCCAGCAGCCAACCTTCCACGGCTAACTATGGCTACACCTTC.

This chain joins TRBV10-3 and TRBJ2-7; 8 bases align to TRBD1. Trimming cost V 8 bases and J 4 bases; bases outside gene matches: 16. CDR3 length: 16 residues. The germline V gene has CDR1 ENHRY and CDR2 SYGVKD. The CDR3 region is CAIQTRQGTKAYEQYF. CDR3 DNA: TGTGCCATCCAGACACGACAGGGGACAAAGGCTTACGAGCAGTACTTC.

This clonotype was seen only a few times. The CDR3 here is CASSLSHAGNTEAFF. CDR3 sequence (DNA): TGTGCCAGCAGTTTATCGCATGCGGGGAACACTGAAGCTTTCTTT. The rearrangement links TRBV27 to TRBJ1-1; D unresolved. This CDR3 has 15 amino acids. CDR1 and CDR2 from the germline V gene are MNHEY and SMNVEV (reference sequence). Trimming pared 0 bases from V and 1 base from J, leaving 9 bases between.

This clonotype was observed a handful of times. The genes are TRBV6-1 and TRBJ2-2, with a weak D call TRBD2 (5 bases). Germline values: CDR1 MNHNS, CDR2 SASEGT. Trimming stripped 4 bases from V and 8 bases from J, with 14 bases between. The CDR3 consists of 14 residues. Here the CDR3 DNA reads TGTGCCAGCAGTGGCTTCCTCGGGGAGGGGGAGCTGTTTTTT. Protein product: CASSGFLGEGELFF.

This clonotype has more than one count but fewer than ten. The CDR3 protein is CASSPPGTGVSPLHF. In DNA, the CDR3 is TGTGCCAGCAGCCCCCCCGGGACAGGGGTTTCACCCCTCCACTTT. The rearrangement joins TRBV13 to TRBJ1-6; 10 nucleotides agree with TRBD1. The CDR3 contains 15 residues. V was clipped by 5 bases and J by 9 bases; unmatched bases: 7. Germline V gene lookup returns CDR1 PRHDT and CDR2 FYEKMQ (reference sequence). Complete variable domain (other parts from reference TRBV13 and TRBJ1-6): AAGVIQSPRHLIKEKRETATLKCYPIPRHDTVYWYQQGPGQDPQFLISFYEKMQSDKGSIPDRFSAQQFSDYHSELNMSSLELGDSALYFCASSPPGTGVSPLHFGNGTRLTVT.

This clonotype was counted a few times. This chain links TRBV6-1 with TRBJ2-1; 7 bases fit TRBD2. Looked up from germline, CDR1 is MNHNS and CDR2 is SASEGT. V gave up 4 bases and J gave up 3 bases; unmatched junction bases: 9. The CDR3 spans 16 residues. The CDR3 spells CASSAPLGTNYNEQFF. For the CDR3, the DNA is TGTGCCAGCAGTGCCCCACTTGGGACTAACTACAATGAGCAGTTCTTC.

The CDR3 sequence: CASRGPPGGEQYF. Written as DNA, the CDR3 is TGTGCCAGCAGAGGCCCTCCGGGGGGCGAGCAGTACTTC. The chain uses TRBV12-3 or TRBV12-4 and TRBJ2-7, with 7 bases fitting TRBD2. V gave up 6 bases and J gave up 6 bases; unmatched junction bases: 8. CDR3 length: 13 amino acids.

In this sample, this clonotype turned up a few times. The chain uses TRBV5-5 and TRBJ1-1; D might be TRBD1 (5 bases). CDR1 SGHKS and CDR2 YYEKEE come from the germline V gene (reference sequence). The CDR3 contains 15 residues. Trimming shortened V by 0 bases and J by 1 base, and 10 bases separated the two germline ends. The CDR3 sequence: CASSLAVTANTEAFF. The CDR3 DNA is TGTGCCAGCAGCTTGGCTGTGACAGCGAACACTGAAGCTTTCTTT.

The chain uses TRBV7-9 and TRBJ2-3; no firm D call. The CDR3 is made up of 12 amino acids. The V end lost 4 bases, the J end lost 3 bases, and 5 bases lay between the germline ends. CDR1 is SEHNR, CDR2 FQNEAQ, per germline (reference sequence). DNA of the CDR3: TGTGCCAGCAGCTCTTGGACAGATACGCAGTATTTT. Protein product: CASSSWTDTQYF.

Notes on this clonotype: A much larger clone differs by one base, so this may be a read error. The J gene is TRBJ1-2, the V gene TRBV30; 9 nucleotides line up with TRBD1. Germline V gene data show CDR1 as GTSNPN and CDR2 as SVGIG (reference sequence). This CDR3 is 14 amino acids long. The CDR3 is CAWSPGQGLSGHTF. DNA for the CDR3: TGTGCCTGGAGTCCGGGACAGGGATTGAGTGGCCACACCTTC.

This clonotype has just a few counts. The chain links TRBV19 to TRBJ2-5; no firm D call. The CDR3 totals 16 residues. Germline lookup yields CDR1 LNHDA and CDR2 SQIVND (reference sequence). Between the trimmed V and J ends, which lost 2 bases and 1 base, there was a span of 14 bases. CDR3 sequence (DNA): TGTGCCAGTAGTATATTGTGGAGCCTGGCCCAAGAGACCCAGTACTTC. Its protein is CASSILWSLAQETQYF. Full variable domain (missing parts from reference TRBV19 and TRBJ2-5): DGGITQSPKYLFRKEGQNVTLSCEQNLNHDAMYWYRQDPGQGLRLIYYSQIVNDFQKGDIAEGYSVSREKKESFPLTVTSAQKNPTAFYLCASSILWSLAQETQYFGPGTRLLVL.

Only a few counts were recorded for this clonotype. V is TRBV9 and J is TRBJ1-6; 7 nucleotides match TRBD1. This CDR3 spans 14 amino acids. Germline CDR1 SGDLS, CDR2 YYNGEE. V shed 3 bases, J shed 10 bases, and the junction held 7 bases outside the gene matches. In DNA, the CDR3 is TGTGCCAGCAGCGAGACAGGGAGTTTATCACCCCTCCACTTT. It encodes CASSETGSLSPLHF.

This clonotype was recorded at least ten times. The V and J genes are TRBV6-1 and TRBJ1-1; D gene unclear. This CDR3 is built from 12 residues. CDR1 is MNHNS, CDR2 SASEGT, per germline. Trimming took 5 bases from V and 8 from J, leaving 12 bases between them. CDR3 in amino acids: CASSRSTREAFF. The CDR3 DNA reads TGTGCCAGCAGTCGCTCTACTAGAGAAGCTTTCTTT.

This chain uses TRBV12-3 or TRBV12-4 with TRBJ2-5, with 7 nucleotides matching TRBD1. J lost 2 bases, V lost 3 bases, and 9 bases had no gene match. CDR3 length: 16 amino acids. The CDR3 nucleotides read TGTGCCAGCAGTTTGGGCATCGGGACAGCACAAGAGACCCAGTACTTC. It translates to CASSLGIGTAQETQYF.

This clonotype came up a few times. The chain uses TRBV10-1 and TRBJ2-3; D tentatively fits TRBD1 or TRBD2 (5 bases each). The CDR3 loop spans 14 amino acids. Germline loops: CDR1 WNHNN, CDR2 SYGVQD (reference sequence). V was pared by 11 bases and J by 2 bases, with 17 bases between. CDR3 bases: TGCGCCTGTGGACCCGGGACCCACACAGATACGCAGTATTTT. Protein product: CACGPGTHTDTQYF.

The chain links TRBV12-5 to TRBJ1-2; perhaps TRBD1 as D (5 bases). Germline assignment: CDR1 LGHNT and CDR2 FRNRAP. There are 12 residues in the CDR3. V was clipped by 6 bases and J by 4 bases, with 9 bases between them. Written as DNA, the CDR3 is TGTGCTAGTGGACAGGAGACCTATGGCTACACCTTC. It yields the protein CASGQETYGYTF. The whole variable domain, remainder taken from reference TRBV12-5 and TRBJ1-2, is DARVTQTPRHKVTEMGQEVTMRCQPILGHNTVFWYRQTMMQGLELLAYFRNRAPLDDSGMPKDRFSAEMPDATLATLKIQPSEPRDSAVYFCASGQETYGYTFGSGTRLTVV.

This clonotype was observed a few times. The chain carries TRBV4-2 and TRBJ2-7; either TRBD1 or TRBD2 may fit D (5 bases each). Germline CDR1 reads LGHNA; CDR2 reads YNFKEQ. V shed 1 base and J shed 4 bases, with 11 bases lying between them. The CDR3 sequence is 14 residues long. The CDR3 loop is CASSQAGATYEQYF. CDR3 coding DNA: TGTGCCAGCAGCCAAGCCGGGGCCACTTACGAGCAGTACTTC.

This clonotype has a handful of counts. This chain joins TRBV12-3 or TRBV12-4 and TRBJ1-3; D not certain. Deletions cut 3 bases from V and 0 bases from J, with 12 bases between. The CDR3 is made up of 16 amino acids. The CDR3 loop reads CASSFRRLSSGNTIYF. The CDR3 nucleotides read TGTGCCAGCAGTTTTCGCCGACTGAGCTCTGGAAACACCATATATTTT.

The V gene is TRBV14, the J gene TRBJ2-2; no reliable D call. The germline CDR1 and CDR2 sequences are SGHDN and FVKESK. Trimming took 4 bases from V and 13 from J, leaving 13 bases between them. This CDR3 comprises 12 residues. CDR3: CASSRAGRRLFF. CDR3 nucleotide sequence: TGTGCCAGCAGCCGAGCAGGCCGTCGGCTGTTTTTT.

The V and J genes are TRBV11-2 and TRBJ2-1; the D gene is possibly TRBD2 (6 bases). Germline V gene data show CDR1 as SGHAT and CDR2 as FQNNGV. V gave up 5 bases and J gave up 7 bases, with 21 bases separating them. The CDR3 length is 16 residues. The CDR3 loop is CASSHRGGQGGNEQFF. The DNA of the CDR3 is TGTGCCAGCAGCCATCGCGGAGGGCAGGGTGGTAATGAGCAGTTCTTC.

This clonotype was found many times. The V and J genes are TRBV3-1 and TRBJ2-3; weak D call: TRBD1 (5 bases). The V gene's germline CDR1 is LGHDT and CDR2 YNNKEL (reference sequence). The CDR3 contains 15 residues. With 4 bases removed from V and 2 bases from J, the gap between germline ends came to 13 bases. CDR3 sequence reads: CASSPRVQATDTQYF. The CDR3 nucleotides are TGTGCCAGCAGCCCTCGCGTACAGGCCACAGATACGCAGTATTTT.

V usage is TRBV5-1 and J usage is TRBJ1-2; a weak D match, TRBD1 (5 bases). The CDR3 contains 15 residues. V shed 1 base and J shed 4 bases, with 14 bases lying between them. CDR1 and CDR2 (germline): SGHRS, YFSETQ. In DNA form, the CDR3 reads TGCGCCAGCAGCTTGACCCGGGACTCGTCCTATGGCTACACCTTC. Translating gives CASSLTRDSSYGYTF. The variable domain in full, with the rest retrieved from reference TRBV5-1 and TRBJ1-2, is KAGVTQTPRYLIKTRGQQVTLSCSPISGHRSVSWYQQTPGQGLQFLFEYFSETQRNKGNFPGRFSGRQFSNSRSEMNVSTLELGDSALYLCASSLTRDSSYGYTFGSGTRLTVV.

V and J are TRBV12-3 or TRBV12-4 and TRBJ1-5, with 9 bases identical to TRBD1. Losses at the gene ends were 6 bases for V and 7 bases for J; bases not matched to a gene: 7. The CDR3 is 14 residues long. CDR3 protein: CASSKQGARQPQHF. CDR3 DNA: TGTGCCAGCAGCAAACAGGGGGCAAGGCAGCCCCAGCATTTT.

This clonotype was detected only a few times. The chain carries TRBV19 and TRBJ1-6; D not certain. The ends were cut back, 3 bases at V and 4 bases at J, with 13 bases in the middle. Looked up from germline, CDR1 is LNHDA and CDR2 is SQIVND (reference sequence). The CDR3 spans 16 residues. The DNA for the CDR3 is TGTGCCAGTAGTATGGTGTCGCGGGGTTATAATTCACCCCTCCACTTT. Residues: CASSMVSRGYNSPLHF. The full variable domain, completed using reference TRBV19 and TRBJ1-6, is DGGITQSPKYLFRKEGQNVTLSCEQNLNHDAMYWYRQDPGQGLRLIYYSQIVNDFQKGDIAEGYSVSREKKESFPLTVTSAQKNPTAFYLCASSMVSRGYNSPLHFGNGTRLTVT.